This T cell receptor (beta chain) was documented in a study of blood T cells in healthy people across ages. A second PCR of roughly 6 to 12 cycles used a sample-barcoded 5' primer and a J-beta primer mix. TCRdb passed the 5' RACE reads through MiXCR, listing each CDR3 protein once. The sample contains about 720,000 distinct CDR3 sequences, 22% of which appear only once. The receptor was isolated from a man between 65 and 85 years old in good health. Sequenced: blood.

The CDR3 protein is CASSQGQSGELFF. As DNA, the CDR3 is TGTGCCAGCAGCCAAGGGCAGTCCGGGGAGCTGTTTTTT. This chain joins TRBV4-2 and TRBJ2-2; D is uncertain. Germline V gene data show CDR1 as LGHNA and CDR2 as YNFKEQ. Trimming left V 1 base short and J 6 bases short, with 6 bases between. This CDR3 comprises 13 residues.